This T cell receptor (beta chain) was sequenced in a study of T cells in Graves' hyperthyroidism and ophthalmopathy. This clonotype has at least ten counts. TCR beta CDR3 regions were amplified from RNA. The TCR CDR3 was amplified in a first-round RT-PCR using the HTBI primer set. TCRdb recomputed calls from the multiplex PCR reads with MiXCR, one row per CDR3 protein. The table includes about 740,000 distinct CDR3 sequences, roughly 15% detected once. The CDR3 consists of 11 residues. The V end lost 9 bases, the J end lost 4 bases, and 9 bases lay between the germline ends. Germline-derived CDR1 and CDR2 are SNHLY and FYNNEI.

The sequencing sample was made of blood. The chain couples TRBV2 to TRBJ1-1; no clear D. The TCR originated in a woman aged 18 to 35 with Graves' hyperthyroidism. The CDR3 region has the DNA TGTGCCAGTGGGGTGATCACTGAAGCTTTCTTT. Translation gives CASGVITEAFF.